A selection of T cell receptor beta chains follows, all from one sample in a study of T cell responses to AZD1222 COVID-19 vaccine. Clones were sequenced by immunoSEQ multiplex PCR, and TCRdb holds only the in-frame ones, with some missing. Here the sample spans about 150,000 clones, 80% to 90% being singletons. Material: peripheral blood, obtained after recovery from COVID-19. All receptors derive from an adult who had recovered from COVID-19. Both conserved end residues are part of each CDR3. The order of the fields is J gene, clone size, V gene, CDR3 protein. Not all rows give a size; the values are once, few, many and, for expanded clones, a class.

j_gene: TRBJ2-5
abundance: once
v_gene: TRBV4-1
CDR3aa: CASSQEDRGFETQYF

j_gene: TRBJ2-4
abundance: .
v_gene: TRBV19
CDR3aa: CASRIDSQGNIQYF

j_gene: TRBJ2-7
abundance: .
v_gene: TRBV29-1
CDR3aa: CSVARGGSYEQYF

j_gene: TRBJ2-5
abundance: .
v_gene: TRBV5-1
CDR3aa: CASSLGEETQYF

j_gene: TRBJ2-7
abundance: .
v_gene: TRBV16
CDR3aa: CASSRVGVEQYF

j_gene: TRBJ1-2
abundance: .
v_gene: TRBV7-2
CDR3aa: CASSSSQGLPGYTF

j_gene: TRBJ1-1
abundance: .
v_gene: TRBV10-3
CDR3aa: CAIRTVGNTEAFF

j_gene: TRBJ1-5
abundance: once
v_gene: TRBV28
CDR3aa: CASSLSKNQRNSNQPQHF

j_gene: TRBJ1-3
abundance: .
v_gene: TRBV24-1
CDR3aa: CATSDSGGSTIYF

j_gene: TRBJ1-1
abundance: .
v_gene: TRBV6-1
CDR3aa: CASSERGKRTEAFF

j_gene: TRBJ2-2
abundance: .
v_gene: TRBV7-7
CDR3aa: CASSPTGAGELFF

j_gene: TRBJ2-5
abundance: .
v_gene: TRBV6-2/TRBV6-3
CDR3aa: CASSYGTSWETQYF

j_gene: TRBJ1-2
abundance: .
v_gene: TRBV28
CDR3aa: CASSSPRGYTF

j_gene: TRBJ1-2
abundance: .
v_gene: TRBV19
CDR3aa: CASSTSGGVGYGYTF

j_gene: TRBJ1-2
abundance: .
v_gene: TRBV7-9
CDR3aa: CATDSKIQGNYGYTF

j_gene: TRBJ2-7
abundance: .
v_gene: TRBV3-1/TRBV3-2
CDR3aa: CASSQETGPPYEQYF

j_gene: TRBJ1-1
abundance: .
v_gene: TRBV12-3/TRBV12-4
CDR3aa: CASSRQRYTEAFF

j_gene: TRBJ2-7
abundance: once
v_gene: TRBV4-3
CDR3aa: CASSQEVRRDEQYF

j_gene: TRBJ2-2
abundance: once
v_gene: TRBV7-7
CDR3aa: CASSLVAASNTGELFF

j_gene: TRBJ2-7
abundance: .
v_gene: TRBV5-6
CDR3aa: CASSPSGEVYEQYF

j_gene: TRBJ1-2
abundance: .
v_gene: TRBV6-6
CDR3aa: CASTSVGEDGYTF

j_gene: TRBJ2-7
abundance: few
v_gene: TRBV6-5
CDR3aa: CASSNPGQNYEQYF

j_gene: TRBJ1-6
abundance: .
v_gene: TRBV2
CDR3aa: CATRRDSSNSPLHF

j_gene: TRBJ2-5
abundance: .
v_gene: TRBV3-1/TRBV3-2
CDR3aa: CASSQMGTRGLQETQYF

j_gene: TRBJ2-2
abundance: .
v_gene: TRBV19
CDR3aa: CASSIPPTSGEGTGELFF

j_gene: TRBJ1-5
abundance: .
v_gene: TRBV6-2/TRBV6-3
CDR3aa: CASSYFLGNQPQHF

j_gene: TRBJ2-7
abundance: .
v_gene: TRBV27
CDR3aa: CASISRISYEQYF

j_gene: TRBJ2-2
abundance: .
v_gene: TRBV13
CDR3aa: CASSLSSGGAIGELFF

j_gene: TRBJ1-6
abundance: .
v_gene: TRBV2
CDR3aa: CASSGTKGPLMVGSPLHF

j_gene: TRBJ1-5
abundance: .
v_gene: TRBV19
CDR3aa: CASRYLGNQPQHF

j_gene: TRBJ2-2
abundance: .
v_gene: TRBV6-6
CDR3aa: CASSYRTGSTGELFF

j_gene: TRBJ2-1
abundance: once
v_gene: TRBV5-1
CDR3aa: CASSSGQPFNEQFF